This entry describes one TCR beta chain. This entry is derived from a study of blood T cell repertoires in COVID-19. The germline CDR1 and CDR2 sequences are MGHDK and SYGVNS. The length of the CDR3 is 15 residues. Trimming removed 4 bases from V and 0 bases from J, with 9 bases in between. TCRdb's table, derived via immunoSEQ multiplex PCR, lists solely in-frame clones and lacks some. The table shows about 240,000 clones, with approximately 85% occurring only once. This sequence joins TRBV25-1 and TRBJ2-2; TRBD1 is a possible D gene (6 bases). This sequence was found in a man aged 45 to 65 with COVID-19, enrolled during active disease. Sequencing used peripheral blood. The CDR3 nucleotides are TGTGCCAGCAGTGGGACAGCTCCGAACACCGGGGAGCTGTTTTTT. Its translation: CASSGTAPNTGELFF. The whole variable domain, filled in from reference TRBV25-1 and TRBJ2-2, reads EADIYQTPRYLVIGTGKKITLECSQTMGHDKMYWYQQDPGMELHLIHYSYGVNSTEKGDLSSESTVSRIRTEHFPLTLESARPSHTSQYLCASSGTAPNTGELFFGEGSRLTVL.